This T cell receptor (beta chain) emerged from a study of monozygotic twins with inflammatory bowel disease. Using the 5' RACE reads, TCRdb records one entry per CDR3 protein without DNA. This sample's table reports about 210,000 distinct CDR3 sequences. There are 13 residues in the CDR3. The germline gives CDR1 MNHEY, CDR2 SMNVEV (reference sequence). The source of this sequence is a human donor with ulcerative colitis or Crohn's disease, or a healthy co-twin of an affected twin (not recorded which). Material: blood. The gene calls are TRBV27 and TRBJ1-2; TCRdb outputs TRBD1, but without DNA this stays unchecked. This chain's CDR3 is CASSLHRAGGYTF.